The 20 T cell receptor beta chains below all came from one sample that was sequenced in a study of human T cells and chemical hapten exposure. TCRdb redid the calling of the RACE reads with MiXCR, one entry per CDR3 protein. This table holds roughly 62,000 distinct CDR3 sequences, roughly 12% found once. Specified time point: patch test 3, about 24 weeks after DPC sensitization. Stated treatment: therapeutic diphenylcyclopropenone sensitization with weekly scalp DPC. Material: whole blood, obtained in connection with sensitization to the hapten diphenylcyclopropenone (DPC). Source of these receptors: a man between 25 and 39 years old with alopecia areata. Some clones in this sample may be carry-over from other donors' samples.

The chain joins TRBV4-1 to TRBJ1-1; D ambiguous. The V and J ends lost 4 bases and 2 bases respectively, with 14 bases between them. Germline CDR1 reads MGHRA; CDR2 reads YSYEKL. The length of the CDR3 is 15 residues. In DNA form, the CDR3 reads TGCGCCAGCAGCCCACTCCCGCATCTAAACACTGAAGCTTTCTTT. Translation: CASSPLPHLNTEAFF.

This clonotype was recorded at least ten times. The gene calls are TRBV11-2 and TRBJ1-5, with 9 bases aligning to TRBD1. The CDR3 spans 17 residues. Germline V gene lookup returns CDR1 SGHAT and CDR2 FQNNGV. The junction had 8 bases not matched to a gene; V was cut back by 1 base and J by 4 bases. The DNA for the CDR3 is TGTGCCAGCAGCTTAGCCCCCGGACAGGGGTTTAATCAGCCCCAGCATTTT. Amino acids: CASSLAPGQGFNQPQHF.

The rearrangement uses TRBV28 and TRBJ1-1; D possibly corresponds to TRBD1 (5 bases). The CDR3 has 13 amino acids. Trimming removed 5 bases at V and 0 bases at J, with 7 bases between. The germline CDR1 and CDR2 sequences are MDHEN and SYDVKM. CDR3 sequence: CASSPTVNTEAFF. CDR3 sequence (DNA): TGTGCCAGCAGTCCGACAGTGAACACTGAAGCTTTCTTT.

This chain uses TRBV6-5 with TRBJ2-3, with 8 bases matching TRBD1. CDR1 and CDR2 from the germline V gene are MNHEY and SVGAGI. CDR3 length: 13 amino acids. The J segment lost 7 bases and the V segment lost 6 bases, leaving 6 bases of the junction unmatched. The CDR3 nucleotides are TGTGCCAGCAGATCCGGACAGGGCTATACGCAGTATTTT. Its protein is CASRSGQGYTQYF.

This clonotype was seen many times. The chain has TRBV11-2 and TRBJ1-5; D not resolved. Germline V gene lookup returns CDR1 SGHAT and CDR2 FQNNGV. This CDR3 region has 14 residues. The ends were cut back, 5 bases at V and 4 bases at J, with 12 bases in the middle. The chain's CDR3 is CASSPTLGNQPQHF. The CDR3 DNA reads TGTGCCAGCAGCCCCACCCTTGGAAATCAGCCCCAGCATTTT.

The gene calls are TRBV7-2 and TRBJ2-1; 8 nucleotides line up with TRBD2. Germline loops: CDR1 SGHTA, CDR2 FQGNSA. V was pared by 5 bases and J by 7 bases, with 1 base of the junction left unmatched. The length of the CDR3 is 12 residues. CDR3 residues: CASSRGGNEQFF. DNA of the CDR3: TGTGCCAGCAGCCGCGGGGGGAATGAGCAGTTCTTC.

Many counts were recorded for this clonotype. This chain uses TRBV29-1 with TRBJ2-4, with TRBD2 matching over 7 bases. Germline assignment: CDR1 SQVTM and CDR2 ANQGSEA. This CDR3 is built from 12 residues. Trimming cost V 6 bases and J 11 bases; bases outside gene matches: 10. CDR3 bases: TGCAGCGTCGCGCTAGCGGCCCCCCTTCAGTACTTC. It translates to CSVALAAPLQYF.

This clonotype has a handful of counts. The chain combines TRBV7-2 with TRBJ1-2, with a tentative D call TRBD1 (5 bases). The germline V gene encodes CDR1 SGHTA and CDR2 FQGNSA. V gave up 5 bases and J gave up 4 bases, with 14 bases separating them. The CDR3 loop spans 14 amino acids. CDR3 sequence reads: CASSPRQSVYGYTF. DNA of the CDR3: TGTGCCAGCAGCCCTAGACAGTCAGTCTATGGCTACACCTTC.

This clonotype was seen only a few times. V usage is TRBV28 and J usage is TRBJ2-1; TRBD2 agrees at 14 bases. Per the germline V gene, CDR1 is MDHEN and CDR2 is SYDVKM. V lost 8 bases and J lost 6; bases outside the gene matches: 15. There are 18 residues in the CDR3. The CDR3 DNA follows: TGTGCCAGCCACCCGATAGGACTAGCGGGGGGTTGGGGCAATGAGCAGTTCTTC. The encoded protein is CASHPIGLAGGWGNEQFF. Complete variable domain (other parts from reference TRBV28 and TRBJ2-1): DVKVTQSSRYLVKRTGEKVFLECVQDMDHENMFWYRQDPGLGLRLIYFSYDVKMKEKGDIPEGYSVSREKKERFSLILESASTNQTSMYLCASHPIGLAGGWGNEQFFGPGTRLTVL.

This clonotype was detected a few times. This chain connects TRBV29-1 to TRBJ2-2, with TRBD1 as a possible D gene (6 bases). The CDR3 loop spans 13 amino acids. In germline, CDR1 is SQVTM, CDR2 ANQGSEA. V was cut by 4 bases and J by 8 bases, with 14 bases left in between. CDR3: CSVVQGPRGELFF. CDR3 nucleotide sequence: TGCAGCGTTGTCCAGGGGCCTCGAGGGGAGCTGTTTTTT.

This clonotype was found many times. CDR3 coding DNA: TGTGCCAGCAGTGGGCTTAGCGGGGCCGCCTACGAGCAGTACTTC. It encodes CASSGLSGAAYEQYF. The chain has TRBV6-1 and TRBJ2-7; 8 bases line up with TRBD2. The CDR3 has 15 residues. V was clipped by 4 bases and J by 2 bases; unmatched bases: 7. Looked up from germline, CDR1 is MNHNS and CDR2 is SASEGT.

The J gene is TRBJ1-1, the V gene TRBV7-9; D is possibly TRBD1 (5 bases). The V end lost 5 bases, the J end lost 11 bases, and 15 bases lay between the germline ends. Germline V CDR1 and CDR2: SEHNR, FQNEAQ (reference sequence). This CDR3 is built from 12 residues. For the CDR3, the DNA is TGTGCCAGCAGCATGAAGCGTGAGGGGGCTTTCTTT. Its translation: CASSMKREGAFF.

The CDR3: CASSSGNQPQHF. CDR3 in DNA: TGTGCCAGCAGTTCTGGCAATCAGCCCCAGCATTTT. The chain joins TRBV27 to TRBJ1-5; no firm D call. This CDR3 contains 12 residues. Germline V gene lookup returns CDR1 MNHEY and CDR2 SMNVEV (reference sequence). With 4 bases removed from V and 2 bases from J, the gap between germline ends came to 3 bases.

There are a few counts of this clonotype. The rearrangement joins TRBV28 to TRBJ1-2, with D maybe TRBD1 (5 bases). The CDR3 contains 16 residues. Germline values: CDR1 MDHEN, CDR2 SYDVKM. With 6 bases removed from V and 9 bases from J, the gap between germline ends came to 26 bases. The chain's CDR3 is CASSRLDYIQVSSYTF. CDR3 DNA: TGTGCCAGCAGCCGACTTGACTACATACAGGTTTCAAGCTACACCTTC.

The rearrangement uses TRBV4-2 and TRBJ2-7; unclear D gene. CDR1 LGHNA and CDR2 YNFKEQ come from the germline V gene. V was clipped by 0 bases and J by 3 bases, with 3 bases between them. The CDR3 extends over 12 amino acids. DNA for the CDR3: TGTGCCAGCAGCCAAGAGAGCTACGAGCAGTACTTC. Residues: CASSQESYEQYF.

V and J are TRBV14 and TRBJ2-7, with D perhaps matching TRBD1 or TRBD2 (6 bases each). The CDR3 spans 13 residues. The germline gives CDR1 SGHDN, CDR2 FVKESK. V was clipped by 5 bases and J by 2 bases, with 10 bases between them. In DNA form, the CDR3 reads TGTGCCAGCAGCTACGGGGGCCCCTACGAGCAGTACTTC. It specifies CASSYGGPYEQYF.

This clonotype came up a few times. The rearrangement joins TRBV24-1 to TRBJ2-2; 8 positions match TRBD2. Looked up from germline, CDR1 is KGHDR and CDR2 is SFDVKD. With V trimmed by 3 bases and J by 6 bases, 11 bases remained unmatched. This CDR3 comprises 17 residues. The DNA of the CDR3 is TGTGCCACCAGTGATCTGTCCGGGACTAGTGCCGCCGGGGAGCTGTTTTTT. Translated: CATSDLSGTSAAGELFF.

This clonotype was seen repeatedly, ten times or more. The CDR3 sequence: CASQGTRPPNEQFF. The CDR3 DNA is TGTGCCAGTCAAGGGACCCGCCCCCCCAATGAGCAGTTCTTC. This chain links TRBV19 with TRBJ2-1, with D perhaps assigned TRBD1 or TRBD2 (5 bases each). The V end lost 8 bases, the J end lost 6 bases, and 17 bases lay between the germline ends. The CDR3 consists of 14 residues. The germline V gene encodes CDR1 LNHDA and CDR2 SQIVND (reference sequence).

The chain is built from TRBV6-5 and TRBJ1-1, with 10 bases lining up with TRBD1. The CDR3 is 15 amino acids. V lost 2 bases and J lost 6; bases outside the gene matches: 6. CDR1 is MNHEY and CDR2 is SVGAGI in the germline V gene. CDR3 in DNA: TGTGCCAGCAGTTACGGGACAGGGGTTAGCGCTGAAGCTTTCTTT. Protein product: CASSYGTGVSAEAFF.

This clonotype was observed many times. V is TRBV7-2 and J is TRBJ1-5; D unresolved. This CDR3 is built from 16 residues. The germline V gene has CDR1 SGHTA and CDR2 FQGNSA. V lost 1 base and J lost 6, with 16 bases in between. CDR3 in DNA: TGTGCCAGCAGCTTAGAAGCCACCCCTTGGGGTCAGCCCCAGCATTTT. This translates into CASSLEATPWGQPQHF.